This T cell receptor (beta chain) comes out of a study of CXCR3-negative and CXCR3-positive naive CD8 T cells. Germline V gene sequence: CDR1 SQVTM, CDR2 ANQGSEA. The CDR3 sequence is 15 residues long. Preparation of TRB cDNA libraries relied on 5' RACE carrying UMI labels. TCRdb re-called the 5' RACE reads and gives one entry per CDR3 protein, without DNA. The listing contains about 22,000 distinct CDR3 sequences. Input material: memory CD8+ T cells from blood. The TCR sequence derives from a human donor in good health. Some clones in this sample may be carry-over from other donors' samples. V and J are TRBV29-1 and TRBJ2-2; TCRdb's D call of TRBD2 is untestable without DNA. CDR3 protein: CSVTGLAGDTGELFF.